The next 7 T cell receptor beta chains were all read from a single sample in a study of T cells in Graves' hyperthyroidism and ophthalmopathy. TCR beta CDR3 region amplification was performed from RNA transcripts. The HTBI set primed first-round TCR CDR3 RT-PCR. TCRdb re-analysed the multiplex PCR reads in MiXCR, keeping a single row per CDR3 protein. This table holds 200,000 to 250,000 distinct CDR3 sequences, roughly 15% found once. Sequencing was carried out using blood. The source is a woman between 18 and 30 years old with Graves' ophthalmopathy.

The sample holds a few counts of this clonotype. V and J are TRBV5-4 and TRBJ1-2; the match to TRBD1 covers 7 bases. V was clipped by 4 bases and J by 7 bases; unmatched bases: 10. Looked up from germline, CDR1 is SGHNT and CDR2 is YYREEE (reference sequence). The CDR3 consists of 14 residues. The CDR3 coding sequence is TGTGCCAGCAGCCCGACCCGACAGGGTGCTGGCTACACCTTC. Protein sequence: CASSPTRQGAGYTF.

This clonotype was seen repeatedly, ten times or more. V usage is TRBV5-1 and J usage is TRBJ1-2; the match to TRBD1 covers 10 bases. Germline V gives CDR1 SGHRS, CDR2 YFSETQ. The CDR3 is made up of 15 amino acids. V was pared by 4 bases and J by 2 bases, with 5 bases of the junction left unmatched. CDR3 sequence: CASSHGTGENYGYTF. CDR3 coding DNA: TGCGCCAGCAGCCATGGGACAGGGGAAAACTATGGCTACACCTTC.

This clonotype has a count of ten or more. This sequence joins TRBV30 and TRBJ2-1; 10 positions match TRBD2. J lost 9 bases, V lost 0 bases, and 8 bases had no gene match. This CDR3 region has 15 residues. The germline gives CDR1 GTSNPN, CDR2 SVGIG (reference sequence). CDR3 sequence: CAWSVAGGPRGEQFF. CDR3 coding DNA: TGTGCCTGGAGTGTAGCGGGAGGGCCGAGGGGTGAGCAGTTCTTC.

Comment on this clonotype: A much larger clone differs by one base, so this may be a read error. The chain recombines TRBV20-1 with TRBJ2-1; D not resolved. The J call may be in error: the DNA end matches TRBJ2-7 better. The germline V gene encodes CDR1 DFQATT and CDR2 SNEGSKA (reference sequence). There are 17 residues in the CDR3. CDR3 in DNA: TGCAGTGCTAGTCACCAGTTGTTCCTTAGCTCCTACAATGAGCAGTACTTC. It is translated as CSASHQLFLSSYNEQYF.

This clonotype was recorded many times. The gene calls are TRBV4-1 and TRBJ1-4, with TRBD1 as a possible D gene (6 bases). V was shortened by 4 bases and J by 7 bases, with 16 bases between the two germline ends. Per germline, CDR1 MGHRA and CDR2 YSYEKL. CDR3 length equals 15 residues. The CDR3 DNA is TGCGCCAGCAGCCCCCAACCTAGGGGGACTGAAAAACTGTTTTTT. Translation gives CASSPQPRGTEKLFF.

This clonotype was counted a few times. The chain combines TRBV7-3 with TRBJ2-6, with D hard to call. The ends were cut back, 5 bases at V and 4 bases at J, with 6 bases in the middle. From germline, CDR1 is SGHTA and CDR2 FQGTGA. The CDR3 is 13 residues long. In DNA form, the CDR3 reads TGTGCCAGCAGCCCCTTGGGGGCCAACGTCCTGACTTTC. As protein: CASSPLGANVLTF.

This clonotype was observed at least ten times. The gene calls are TRBV28 and TRBJ2-5; D is possibly TRBD2 (5 bases). The germline gives CDR1 MDHEN, CDR2 SYDVKM. The CDR3 runs 12 residues. V gave up 8 bases and J gave up 1 base, with 8 bases separating them. In DNA form, the CDR3 reads TGTGCCAGCGAGGGCCCCCAAGAGACCCAGTACTTC. This gives the protein CASEGPQETQYF.